A selection of T cell receptor beta chains follows, all from one sample in a study of cytomegalovirus exposure and HLA in healthy donors. Method: immunoSEQ multiplex PCR; TCRdb's copy keeps in-frame clones and lacks some. The sample includes about 180,000 clones, 84% of them seen just once. Sequencing input: PBMCs. The origin of the receptors is a girl between 10 and 17 years old in good health and CMV-seropositive. CDR3s include the opening cysteine and the closing phenylalanine or tryptophan. A D gene is named only where the DNA matches it firmly. Not every row has a clone size; where given, it reads once, few, many or a size class.

D gene	V gene	clone size	CDR3 length	J gene	CDR3 protein	CDR3 DNA
.	TRBV19	.	14	TRBJ2-7	CASSISWQFYEQYF	TGTGCCAGTAGTATAAGTTGGCAGTTCTACGAGCAGTACTTC
TRBD1	TRBV13	few	13	TRBJ1-1	CASSFRTGAEAFF	TGTGCCAGCAGCTTCCGGACAGGCGCTGAAGCTTTCTTT
TRBD1	TRBV11-2	.	13	TRBJ1-2	CASSFKGAYGYTF	TGTGCCAGCAGCTTTAAGGGGGCCTATGGCTACACCTTC
.	TRBV15	.	14	TRBJ1-2	CATSRDIRGYGYTF	TGTGCCACCAGCAGAGATATCAGGGGCTATGGCTACACCTTC
TRBD1	TRBV5-1	.	18	TRBJ1-1	CASSFTSGTGALGTEAFF	TGCGCCAGCAGTTTCACATCCGGGACAGGGGCTCTGGGCACTGAAGCTTTCTTT
TRBD1	TRBV9	.	18	TRBJ1-2	CASSVGVIDRGSVYGYTF	TGTGCCAGCAGCGTAGGGGTGATCGACAGGGGAAGTGTCTATGGCTACACCTTC
TRBD2	TRBV6-5	.	15	TRBJ2-3	CASSPLRGGTDTQYF	TGTGCCAGCAGTCCCCTGCGGGGAGGGACAGATACGCAGTATTTT
TRBD1	TRBV25-1	.	14	TRBJ2-3	CASSGRTGPDTQYF	TGTGCCAGCAGTGGTAGGACAGGGCCAGATACGCAGTATTTT
.	TRBV5-6	few	17	TRBJ1-5	CASSLGPGSVRNQPQHF	TGTGCCAGCAGTCTCGGGCCGGGGTCTGTCCGCAATCAGCCCCAGCATTTT
.	TRBV11-2	.	12	TRBJ1-2	CASSSQPGGYTF	TGTGCCAGCAGCTCCCAGCCGGGAGGCTACACCTTC
TRBD1	TRBV5-6	.	16	TRBJ2-5	CASSPAGQAFQETQYF	TGTGCCAGCAGCCCTGCGGGACAGGCATTCCAAGAGACCCAGTACTTC
.	TRBV2	once	17	TRBJ2-4	CASSEAVWGVAKNIQYF	TGTGCCAGCAGTGAAGCTGTTTGGGGAGTAGCCAAAAACATTCAGTACTTC
TRBD1	TRBV5-1	.	15	TRBJ1-2	CASSSDQTGMNGYTF	TGCGCCAGCAGCTCGGACCAGACAGGGATGAATGGCTACACCTTC
TRBD2	TRBV2	.	15	TRBJ2-3	CASRQSGGGTDTQYF	TGTGCCAGCAGGCAAAGCGGGGGGGGTACAGATACGCAGTATTTT
.	TRBV11-1	.	14	TRBJ2-5	CASSGAAAQETQYF	TGTGCCAGCAGCGGAGCTGCGGCACAAGAGACCCAGTACTTC
TRBD1	TRBV6-1	.	15	TRBJ1-1	CASIPGRTGGTEAFF	TGTGCCAGCATTCCTGGGAGGACAGGGGGCACTGAAGCTTTCTTT
TRBD1	TRBV19	.	15	TRBJ1-2	CASSIKEGAFYGYTF	TGTGCCAGTAGTATTAAGGAGGGGGCCTTCTATGGCTACACCTTC